The 30 T cell receptor beta chains given below trace back to one sample, sequenced in a study of T cells in Graves' hyperthyroidism and ophthalmopathy. Authors of the study amplified TCR beta CDR3 regions from RNA transcripts. Using the HTBI primer set, a first-round RT-PCR was run on the TCR CDR3. TCRdb redid the calling of the multiplex PCR reads with MiXCR, one entry per CDR3 protein. The sample carries 450,000 to 700,000 distinct CDR3 sequences, 35% to 55% recorded once. The sample was peripheral blood or thyroid tissue (not recorded which). These receptors were collected from a woman aged 18-30 years with Graves' hyperthyroidism.

This chain uses TRBV20-1 with TRBJ1-5; D remains ambiguous. This CDR3 contains 9 residues. The ends were cut back, 7 bases at V and 14 bases at J, with 12 bases in the middle. CDR1 is DFQATT and CDR2 is SNEGSKA in the germline V gene (reference sequence). CDR3 sequence (DNA): TGCAGTGGCGGGCAATACGAGCATTTT. This sequence encodes CSGGQYEHF.

Regarding this clonotype: With a much larger clone just one base away, this may be a read error. The V gene is TRBV9, the J gene TRBJ2-7; a possible D gene is TRBD1 (5 bases). Germline values: CDR1 SGDLS, CDR2 YYNGEE. This CDR3 is built from 14 residues. V dropped 4 bases and J dropped 9 bases, with 20 bases sitting between them. This CDR3 is CASSLTGVLGVQYF. CDR3 DNA: TGTGCCAGCAGCCTCACAGGTGTTTTAGGCGTGCAGTACTTC.

The chain links TRBV2 to TRBJ2-3, with D perhaps matching TRBD2 (5 bases). From germline, CDR1 is SNHLY and CDR2 FYNNEI. V was trimmed by 3 bases and J by 3 bases, leaving 10 bases between them. CDR3 length: 14 amino acids. The CDR3 reads CASSDHEGTDTQYF. CDR3 bases: TGTGCCAGCAGTGATCACGAGGGAACAGATACGCAGTATTTT. The whole variable domain, filled in from reference TRBV2 and TRBJ2-3, reads EPEVTQTPSHQVTQMGQEVILRCVPISNHLYFYWYRQILGQKVEFLVSFYNNEISEKSEIFDDQFSVERPDGSNFTLKIRSTKLEDSAMYFCASSDHEGTDTQYFGPGTRLTVL.

Ten or more counts support this clonotype. The J gene is TRBJ2-7, the V gene TRBV12-3 or TRBV12-4, with 8 bases fitting TRBD2. The CDR3 is 15 amino acids. The V gene end was trimmed by 3 bases and the J gene end by 5 bases; junction bases not matched to a gene: 9. In nucleotides, the CDR3 is TGTGCCAGCAGTTTGTCGGGAGGGCCTGTCGACGAGCAGTACTTC. This codes for CASSLSGGPVDEQYF.

The chain has TRBV10-3 and TRBJ1-2; 9 nucleotides agree with TRBD1. The CDR3 runs 18 residues. Unmatched junction bases numbered 20, after V lost 6 bases and J lost 6 bases. Germline CDR1 ENHRY, CDR2 SYGVKD. CDR3 sequence: CAISDPTPGQGYSHGYTF. Written as DNA, the CDR3 is TGTGCCATCAGCGACCCTACACCGGGACAGGGTTATTCGCATGGCTACACCTTC.

The chain is built from TRBV6-5 and TRBJ2-7; D is undetermined. Between the trimmed V and J ends, which lost 4 bases and 1 base, there was a span of 14 bases. Germline V gives CDR1 MNHEY, CDR2 SVGAGI. CDR3 size: 15 residues. The CDR3 region has the DNA TGTGCCAGCAGTTTATCGGTGGCAGGTTCCTACGAGCAGTACTTC. It encodes CASSLSVAGSYEQYF.

The V call is TRBV15, the J call TRBJ1-2, with 9 bases aligning to TRBD1. CDR3 size: 13 residues. The J segment lost 8 bases and the V segment lost 3 bases, leaving 4 bases of the junction unmatched. CDR1 is LNHNV, CDR2 YYDKDF, per germline (reference sequence). The CDR3 sequence is CATSSPGQGGYTF. The CDR3 DNA is TGTGCCACCAGCAGCCCGGGACAGGGAGGCTACACCTTC.

The chain uses TRBV6-2 or TRBV6-3 and TRBJ1-5, with D possibly being TRBD1 (5 bases). The CDR3 runs to 13 residues. The ends were cut back, 7 bases at V and 14 bases at J, with 21 bases in the middle. Germline lookup yields CDR1 MNHEY and CDR2 SVGEGT. The CDR3 sequence is CASIPRQGRSEHF. CDR3 sequence (DNA): TGTGCCAGCATCCCGAGGCAGGGTCGTTCCGAGCATTTT.

This clonotype has a count of ten or more. V gene TRBV29-1 combines with J gene TRBJ2-3, with 8 bases identical to TRBD1. Per germline, CDR1 SQVTM and CDR2 ANQGSEA. CDR3 length: 15 residues. Trimming at V came to 1 base and at J to 4 bases, leaving 7 bases not matched to a gene. This chain's CDR3 is CSVEGQGRKADTQYF. The CDR3 DNA is TGCAGCGTTGAAGGACAGGGGAGAAAGGCAGATACGCAGTATTTT.

The rearrangement uses TRBV6-6 and TRBJ1-1; D possibly corresponds to TRBD1 (5 bases). CDR1 and CDR2 from the germline V gene are MNHNY and SVGAGI (reference sequence). The CDR3 contains 14 residues. V was trimmed by 5 bases and J by 2 bases, leaving 12 bases between them. CDR3 protein: CASSPIGGNTEAFF. The CDR3 DNA is TGTGCCAGCAGTCCTATTGGGGGTAACACTGAAGCTTTCTTT.

The rearrangement uses TRBV12-3 or TRBV12-4 and TRBJ1-1; possibly TRBD1 for D (5 bases). V was cut by 5 bases and J by 0 bases, with 13 bases left in between. The length of the CDR3 is 15 residues. The CDR3 DNA reads TGTGCCAGCAGTGATCAGGGCGGGCTGAACACTGAAGCTTTCTTT. It codes for CASSDQGGLNTEAFF.

The chain joins TRBV2 to TRBJ1-1, with D uncertain. V was trimmed by 5 bases and J by 7 bases, leaving 14 bases between them. CDR3 length: 13 amino acids. The germline gives CDR1 SNHLY, CDR2 FYNNEI. CDR3 protein: CASSQLAGGEAFF. The CDR3 bases are TGTGCCAGCAGTCAACTAGCGGGAGGTGAAGCTTTCTTT.

The J gene is TRBJ1-2, the V gene TRBV2; 7 nucleotides agree with TRBD1. This CDR3 has 12 amino acids. Germline CDR1 reads SNHLY; CDR2 reads FYNNEI. CDR3 region: CATGTESYGYTF. In DNA form, the CDR3 reads TGTGCTACCGGGACAGAGAGCTATGGCTACACCTTC.

This rearrangement joins TRBV19 to TRBJ1-2; 7 nucleotides line up with TRBD1. V was clipped by 4 bases and J by 8 bases; unmatched bases: 10. Germline CDR1 is LNHDA and CDR2 is SQIVND (reference sequence). This CDR3 has 14 amino acids. The CDR3 DNA reads TGTGCCAGTAGTAGACCGGGACAGATGGACGGCTACACCTTC. This sequence encodes CASSRPGQMDGYTF.

This clonotype occurred once. The CDR3 loop is CASSFRGQGGHEQYF. CDR3 bases: TGTGCCAGCAGCTTTCGGGGACAGGGTGGCCACGAGCAGTACTTC. The chain links TRBV7-8 to TRBJ2-7; the match to TRBD1 covers 9 bases. The V gene's germline CDR1 is SGHVS and CDR2 FQNEAQ. The CDR3 covers 15 residues. V was clipped by 3 bases and J by 5 bases; unmatched bases: 8.

This clonotype was seen many times. The V gene is TRBV18, the J gene TRBJ2-5, with no clear D. The CDR3 consists of 14 residues. The V gene's germline CDR1 is KGHSH and CDR2 LQKENI. V was cut by 4 bases and J by 4 bases, with 13 bases left in between. The CDR3 is CASSHPGSRETQYF. As DNA, the CDR3 is TGTGCCAGCTCACACCCCGGTAGTAGAGAGACCCAGTACTTC.

The DNA for the CDR3 is TGCAGCCCGGGACAGGGTGACACTGAAGCTTTCTTT. Translating gives CSPGQGDTEAFF. The chain couples TRBV29-1 to TRBJ1-1; 9 bases are a match to TRBD1. The V gene's germline CDR1 is SQVTM and CDR2 ANQGSEA. V dropped 8 bases and J dropped 3; count of bases not matched to a gene: 4. The CDR3 covers 12 residues.

This clonotype was detected once. The chain has TRBV5-1 and TRBJ2-5; tentative D call: TRBD2 (6 bases). The CDR3 consists of 17 residues. With 5 bases removed from V and 5 bases from J, the gap between germline ends came to 25 bases. CDR1 is SGHRS, CDR2 YFSETQ, per germline. For the CDR3, the DNA is TGCGCCAGCAGTAACTGGCCTCGGGGGAACACCGGGGAGACCCAGTACTTC. The encoded protein is CASSNWPRGNTGETQYF.

Only a few counts were recorded for this clonotype. This chain connects TRBV7-9 to TRBJ1-2; D is ambiguous. Trimming took 1 base from V and 7 from J, leaving 7 bases between them. The CDR3 is made up of 12 amino acids. The germline CDR1 and CDR2 sequences are SEHNR and FQNEAQ (reference sequence). Here the CDR3 reads CASSLEGAGYTF. Here the CDR3 DNA reads TGTGCCAGCAGCTTAGAAGGCGCTGGCTACACCTTC.

The chain carries TRBV7-2 and TRBJ2-2; 8 bases line up with TRBD2. CDR1 is SGHTA, CDR2 FQGNSA, per germline. CDR3 length: 17 amino acids. The junction had 8 bases not matched to a gene; V was cut back by 5 bases and J by 0 bases. The CDR3 region has the DNA TGTGCCAGCAGCCCAGCGCGGGGACTAGCGAACACCGGGGAGCTGTTTTTT. Its translation is CASSPARGLANTGELFF.

The V and J genes are TRBV4-2 and TRBJ2-5, with 12 bases lining up with TRBD2. The CDR3 has 16 residues. J was trimmed by 4 bases and V by 1 base; bases with no gene match: 4. Germline CDR1 and CDR2: LGHNA and YNFKEQ. The CDR3: CASSQASGLAGETQYF. The CDR3 nucleotides read TGTGCCAGCAGCCAAGCATCGGGACTAGCGGGAGAGACCCAGTACTTC.

Ten or more counts support this clonotype. This chain links TRBV15 with TRBJ1-1, with D possibly matching TRBD1 (5 bases). Germline CDR1 LNHNV, CDR2 YYDKDF (reference sequence). The length of the CDR3 is 15 residues. V was shortened by 3 bases and J by 1 base, with 12 bases between the two germline ends. For the CDR3, the DNA is TGTGCCACCAGCAGGACCGGGACGGCGAACACTGAAGCTTTCTTT. Residues: CATSRTGTANTEAFF.

The genes are TRBV2 and TRBJ1-5, with TRBD1 matching 8 bases. CDR3 length: 16 residues. CDR1 is SNHLY and CDR2 is FYNNEI in the germline V gene. Germline trimming cut 6 bases from V and 1 base from J; bases unmatched to any gene: 8. In DNA, the CDR3 is TGTGCCAGCAGGGACAGGGACCTTGGGAGCAATCAGCCCCAGCATTTT. As protein: CASRDRDLGSNQPQHF. The whole variable domain, remainder taken from reference TRBV2 and TRBJ1-5, is EPEVTQTPSHQVTQMGQEVILRCVPISNHLYFYWYRQILGQKVEFLVSFYNNEISEKSEIFDDQFSVERPDGSNFTLKIRSTKLEDSAMYFCASRDRDLGSNQPQHFGDGTRLSIL.

This clonotype was seen many times. This chain joins TRBV29-1 and TRBJ2-5, with D perhaps assigned TRBD1 or TRBD2 (5 bases each). The CDR3 is made up of 13 amino acids. CDR1 is SQVTM and CDR2 is ANQGSEA in the germline V gene. Between the trimmed V and J ends, which lost 2 bases and 2 bases, there was a span of 9 bases. This CDR3 reads CSVERDGQETQYF. CDR3 bases: TGCAGCGTTGAACGGGACGGACAAGAGACCCAGTACTTC.

At least ten counts were recorded for this clonotype. The rearrangement links TRBV6-1 to TRBJ2-5; TRBD1 agrees at 7 bases. This CDR3 spans 15 amino acids. The germline gives CDR1 MNHNS, CDR2 SASEGT. J was trimmed by 4 bases and V by 2 bases; bases with no gene match: 7. CDR3 residues: CASSESRTGLETQYF. The CDR3 DNA follows: TGTGCCAGCAGTGAATCCAGGACAGGCCTAGAGACCCAGTACTTC.

This chain uses TRBV7-9 with TRBJ1-1; D may be TRBD1 (5 bases). Germline V CDR1 and CDR2: SEHNR, FQNEAQ (reference sequence). This CDR3 is 15 amino acids long. V was clipped by 3 bases and J by 0 bases, with 11 bases between them. The DNA for the CDR3 is TGTGCCAGCAGCTTCTCCGACAGCCTGAACACTGAAGCTTTCTTT. This gives the protein CASSFSDSLNTEAFF.

The CDR3 region is CSARANGGLAGEYEQYF. The CDR3 DNA reads TGCAGTGCTAGAGCCAACGGGGGACTAGCGGGAGAGTACGAGCAGTACTTC. This chain joins TRBV20-1 and TRBJ2-7; 14 bases are a match to TRBD2. The CDR3 totals 17 residues. The germline V gene encodes CDR1 DFQATT and CDR2 SNEGSKA (reference sequence). Losses at the gene ends were 1 base for V and 4 bases for J; bases not matched to a gene: 9.

Worth noting for this clonotype: The conserved phenylalanine or tryptophan is not found at the CDR3 terminus, so this likely reflects a read error. The chain is built from TRBV4-3 and TRBJ1-1, with D maybe TRBD1 (5 bases). Trimming pared 0 bases from V and 4 bases from J, leaving 12 bases between. Germline CDR1 LGHNA, CDR2 YSLEER. The CDR3 spans 15 residues. CDR3 coding DNA: TGCGCCAGCAGCCAAGATGGACAAGGGGTCACTGAAGCTTTCCTT. Translating gives CASSQDGQGVTEAFL.

V gene TRBV7-6 combines with J gene TRBJ2-7; 9 nucleotides align to TRBD2. V lost 7 bases, J lost 7 bases, and 14 bases stayed unmatched. The CDR3 loop spans 15 amino acids. The germline gives CDR1 SGHVS, CDR2 FNYEAQ. CDR3 region: CASNQYSGSYNEQYF. CDR3 nucleotides: TGTGCCAGCAACCAATATAGCGGGAGTTACAATGAGCAGTACTTC.

There are a few counts of this clonotype. The rearrangement joins TRBV6-6 to TRBJ2-2; the match to TRBD1 covers 7 bases. The V gene end was trimmed by 5 bases and the J gene end by 7 bases; junction bases not matched to a gene: 4. CDR3 length equals 13 residues. In germline, CDR1 is MNHNY, CDR2 SVGAGI (reference sequence). The DNA for the CDR3 is TGTGCCAGCAGTCCGACAGGGAGCGGGGAGCTGTTTTTT. It yields the protein CASSPTGSGELFF.